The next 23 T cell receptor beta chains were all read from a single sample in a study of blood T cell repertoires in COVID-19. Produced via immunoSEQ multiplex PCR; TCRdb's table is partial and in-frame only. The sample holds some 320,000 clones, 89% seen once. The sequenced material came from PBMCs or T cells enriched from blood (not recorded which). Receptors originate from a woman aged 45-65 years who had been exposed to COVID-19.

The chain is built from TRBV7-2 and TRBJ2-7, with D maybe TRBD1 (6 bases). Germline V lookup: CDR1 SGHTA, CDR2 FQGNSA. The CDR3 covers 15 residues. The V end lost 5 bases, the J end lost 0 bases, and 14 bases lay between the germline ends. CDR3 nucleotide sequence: TGTGCCAGCAGCCAGGGACATTCTTTCTCCTACGAGCAGTACTTC. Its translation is CASSQGHSFSYEQYF.

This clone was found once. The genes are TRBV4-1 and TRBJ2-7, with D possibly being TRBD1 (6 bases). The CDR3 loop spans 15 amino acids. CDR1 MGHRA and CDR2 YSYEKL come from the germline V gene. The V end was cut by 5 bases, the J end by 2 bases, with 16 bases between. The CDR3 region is CASSSPVQGTYEQYF. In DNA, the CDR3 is TGCGCCAGCAGCTCGCCCGTACAGGGTACCTACGAGCAGTACTTC.

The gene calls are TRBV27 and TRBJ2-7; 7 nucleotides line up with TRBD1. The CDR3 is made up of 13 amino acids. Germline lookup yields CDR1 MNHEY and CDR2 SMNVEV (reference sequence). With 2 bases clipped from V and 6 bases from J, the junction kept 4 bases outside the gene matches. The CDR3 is CASSLRGQIEQYF. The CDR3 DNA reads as TGTGCCAGCAGTTTAAGGGGGCAAATCGAGCAGTACTTC.

The CDR3 coding sequence is TGTGCCTGGAGTGTACGGGTGGCTAATGAAAAACTGTTTTTT. Its translation: CAWSVRVANEKLFF. The chain couples TRBV30 to TRBJ1-4; D is uncertain. Trimming pared 0 bases from V and 3 bases from J, leaving 8 bases between. CDR1 is GTSNPN, CDR2 SVGIG, per germline (reference sequence). The CDR3 has 14 residues.

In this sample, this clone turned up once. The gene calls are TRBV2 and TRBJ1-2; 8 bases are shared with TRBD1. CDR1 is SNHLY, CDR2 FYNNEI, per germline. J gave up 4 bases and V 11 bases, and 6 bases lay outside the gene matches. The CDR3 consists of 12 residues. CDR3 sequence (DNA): TGTGCCTCGGCGGGACAGGTCTATGGCTACACCTTC. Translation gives CASAGQVYGYTF.

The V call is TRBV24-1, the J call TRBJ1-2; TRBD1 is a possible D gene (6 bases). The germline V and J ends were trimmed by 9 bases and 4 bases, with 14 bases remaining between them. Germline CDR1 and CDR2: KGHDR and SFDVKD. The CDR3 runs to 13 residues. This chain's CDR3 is CATWDKYSYGYTF. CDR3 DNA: TGTGCCACCTGGGACAAATATTCCTATGGCTACACCTTC.

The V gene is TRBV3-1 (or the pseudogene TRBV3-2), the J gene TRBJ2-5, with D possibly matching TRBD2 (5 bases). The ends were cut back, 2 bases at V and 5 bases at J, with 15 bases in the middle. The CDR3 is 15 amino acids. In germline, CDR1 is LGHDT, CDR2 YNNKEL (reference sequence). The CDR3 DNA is TGTGCCAGCAGCCAAACTCGGGGTCCGTCGGAGACCCAGTACTTC. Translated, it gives CASSQTRGPSETQYF.

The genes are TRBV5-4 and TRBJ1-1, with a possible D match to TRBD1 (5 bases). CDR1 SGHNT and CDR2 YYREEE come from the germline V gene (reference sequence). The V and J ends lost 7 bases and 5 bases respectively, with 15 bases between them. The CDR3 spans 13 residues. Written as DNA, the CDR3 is TGTGCCAGCGGAGGGGTTGGTCGAACTGAAGCTTTCTTT. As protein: CASGGVGRTEAFF.

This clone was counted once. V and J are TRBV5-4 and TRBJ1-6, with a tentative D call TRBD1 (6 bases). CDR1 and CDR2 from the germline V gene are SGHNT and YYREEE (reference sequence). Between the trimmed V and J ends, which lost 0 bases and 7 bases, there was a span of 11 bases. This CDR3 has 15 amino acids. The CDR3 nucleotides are TGTGCCAGCAGCTTGGCACAGGGTGGGAATTCACCCCTCCACTTT. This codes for CASSLAQGGNSPLHF.

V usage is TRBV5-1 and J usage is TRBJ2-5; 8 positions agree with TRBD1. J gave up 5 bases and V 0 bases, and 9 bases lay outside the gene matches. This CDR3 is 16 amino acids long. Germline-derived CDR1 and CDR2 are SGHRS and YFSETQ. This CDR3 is CASSLVRTGIGETQYF. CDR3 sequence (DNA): TGCGCCAGCAGCTTGGTGCGGACAGGGATTGGGGAGACCCAGTACTTC.

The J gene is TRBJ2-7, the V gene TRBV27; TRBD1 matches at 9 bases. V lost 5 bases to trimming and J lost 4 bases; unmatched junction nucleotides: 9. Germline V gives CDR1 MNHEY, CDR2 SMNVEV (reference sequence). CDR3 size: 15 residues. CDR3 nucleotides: TGTGCCAGCAGTAGAGAGGGACAGGGTCCTTACGAGCAGTACTTC. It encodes CASSREGQGPYEQYF.

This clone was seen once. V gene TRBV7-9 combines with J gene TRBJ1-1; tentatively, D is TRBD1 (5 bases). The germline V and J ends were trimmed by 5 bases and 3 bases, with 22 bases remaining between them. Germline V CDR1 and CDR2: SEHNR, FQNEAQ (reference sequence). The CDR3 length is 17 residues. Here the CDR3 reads CASSQRGGPRGDTEAFF. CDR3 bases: TGTGCCAGCAGCCAGAGGGGCGGACCTCGGGGGGACACTGAAGCTTTCTTT. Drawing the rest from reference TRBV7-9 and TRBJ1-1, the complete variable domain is DTGVSQNPRHKITKRGQNVTFRCDPISEHNRLYWYRQTLGQGPEFLTYFQNEAQLEKSRLLSDRFSAERPKGSFSTLEIQRTEQGDSAMYLCASSQRGGPRGDTEAFFGQGTRLTVV.

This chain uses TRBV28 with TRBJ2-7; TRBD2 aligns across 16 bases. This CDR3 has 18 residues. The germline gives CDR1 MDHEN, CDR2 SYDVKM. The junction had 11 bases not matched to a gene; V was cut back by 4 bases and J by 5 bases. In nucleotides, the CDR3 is TGTGCCAGCAGTTCTTTAGGGACTAGCGGGGGGGCAAGGAACGAGCAGTACTTC. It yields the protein CASSSLGTSGGARNEQYF.

The CDR3 sequence is CAWSGGRGRDYGYTF. The CDR3 DNA reads as TGTGCCTGGAGTGGGGGCAGGGGGCGCGACTATGGCTACACCTTC. The V call is TRBV30, the J call TRBJ1-2, with 8 bases lining up with TRBD1. CDR3 size: 15 residues. Germline CDR1 is GTSNPN and CDR2 is SVGIG (reference sequence). With 1 base clipped from V and 3 bases from J, the junction kept 7 bases outside the gene matches.

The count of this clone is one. Here the CDR3 DNA reads TGTGCCAGCAGCTTTAACTCCGGGGAGCTGTTTTTT. This gives the protein CASSFNSGELFF. The chain recombines TRBV27 with TRBJ2-2; the D is unclear. V dropped 6 bases and J dropped 6 bases, with 8 bases sitting between them. This CDR3 spans 12 amino acids. The germline gives CDR1 MNHEY, CDR2 SMNVEV (reference sequence).

In DNA, the CDR3 is TGTGCCAGCAGCTTAATGTCGCAGGGGGCCGGCAATCAGCCCCAGCATTTT. It is translated as CASSLMSQGAGNQPQHF. The chain couples TRBV7-8 to TRBJ1-5, with 8 bases lining up with TRBD1. J gave up 2 bases and V 2 bases, and 8 bases lay outside the gene matches. CDR3 length: 17 residues. The germline V gene encodes CDR1 SGHVS and CDR2 FQNEAQ.

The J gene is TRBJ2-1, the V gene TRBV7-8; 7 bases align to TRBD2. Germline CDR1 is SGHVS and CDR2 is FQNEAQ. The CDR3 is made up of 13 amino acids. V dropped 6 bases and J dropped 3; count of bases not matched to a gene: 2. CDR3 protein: CASSRGGYNEQFF. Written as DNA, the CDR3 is TGTGCCAGCAGTCGCGGGGGCTACAATGAGCAGTTCTTC. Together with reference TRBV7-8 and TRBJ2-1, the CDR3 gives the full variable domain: GAGVSQSPRYKVAKRGQDVALRCDPISGHVSLFWYQQALGQGPEFLTYFQNEAQLDKSGLPSDRFFAERPEGSVSTLKIQRTQQEDSAVYLCASSRGGYNEQFFGPGTRLTVL.

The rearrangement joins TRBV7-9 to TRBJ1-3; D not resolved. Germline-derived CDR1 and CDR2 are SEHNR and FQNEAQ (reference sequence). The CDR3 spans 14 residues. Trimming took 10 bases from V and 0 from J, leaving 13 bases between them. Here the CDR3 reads CAIRRGNSGNTIYF. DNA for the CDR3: TGTGCCATTAGGCGGGGAAACTCTGGAAACACCATATATTTT.

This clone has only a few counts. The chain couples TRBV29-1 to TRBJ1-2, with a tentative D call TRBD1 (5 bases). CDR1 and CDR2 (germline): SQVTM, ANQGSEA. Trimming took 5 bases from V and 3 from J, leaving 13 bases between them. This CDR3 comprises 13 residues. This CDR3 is CSVSIRGDYGYTF. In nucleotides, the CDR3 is TGCAGCGTTAGCATTCGGGGGGACTATGGCTACACCTTC.

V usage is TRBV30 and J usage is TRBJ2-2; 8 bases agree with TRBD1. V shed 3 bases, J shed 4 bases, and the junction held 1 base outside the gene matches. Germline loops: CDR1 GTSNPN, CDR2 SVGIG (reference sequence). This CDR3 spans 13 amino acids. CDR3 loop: CAWRQGGTGELFF. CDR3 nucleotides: TGTGCCTGGAGACAGGGGGGCACCGGGGAGCTGTTTTTT.

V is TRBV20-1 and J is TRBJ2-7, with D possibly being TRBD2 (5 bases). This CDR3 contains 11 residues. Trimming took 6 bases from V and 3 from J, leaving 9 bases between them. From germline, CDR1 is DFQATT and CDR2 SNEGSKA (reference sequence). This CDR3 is CSAARDYEQYF. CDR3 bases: TGCAGTGCGGCGAGGGACTACGAGCAGTACTTC.

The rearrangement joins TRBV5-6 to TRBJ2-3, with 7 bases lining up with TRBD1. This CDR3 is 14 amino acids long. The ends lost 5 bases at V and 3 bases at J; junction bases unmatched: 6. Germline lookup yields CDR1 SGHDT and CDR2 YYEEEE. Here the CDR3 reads CASSKKTGTDTQYF. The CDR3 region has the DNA TGTGCCAGCAGTAAGAAGACAGGGACAGATACGCAGTATTTT.

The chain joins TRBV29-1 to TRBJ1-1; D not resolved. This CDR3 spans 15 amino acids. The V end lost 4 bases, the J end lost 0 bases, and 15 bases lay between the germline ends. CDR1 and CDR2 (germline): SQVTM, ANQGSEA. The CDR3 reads CSVVRGTGMNTEAFF. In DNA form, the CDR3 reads TGCAGCGTTGTTCGGGGAACGGGTATGAACACTGAAGCTTTCTTT.